The 3 T cell receptor beta chains listed next were all sequenced from one sample in a study of blood T cells in healthy people across ages. Alongside a J-beta primer mix, a sample-barcoded 5' primer served in a second PCR lasting roughly 7 to 12 cycles. In TCRdb, the 5' RACE reads were re-called with MiXCR into one record per CDR3 protein. The sample consists of over 750,000 distinct CDR3 sequences, roughly 25% of them appearing once. A further study also used this sample, focusing on T cells of mothers and their children.

Sequencing was performed on blood. These receptors were obtained from a boy aged 5 to 17 in good health.

Notes on this clonotype: Mismatch with germline at one junction end may stem from a read error. This rearrangement joins TRBV7-9 to TRBJ2-7; 9 bases are a match to TRBD1. This CDR3 comprises 16 residues. Germline lookup yields CDR1 SEHNR and CDR2 FQNEAQ (reference sequence). CDR3 coding DNA: TGTGCCAGCAGCTTAGGGGGGACAGGGTTATCCTACGAGCAGTGCTTC. Translated, it gives CASSLGGTGLSYEQCF. Full variable domain (outside the CDR3, taken from reference TRBV7-9 and TRBJ2-7): DTGVSQNPRHKITKRGQNVTFRCDPISEHNRLYWYRQTLGQGPEFLTYFQNEAQLEKSRLLSDRFSAERPKGSFSTLEIQRTEQGDSAMYLCASSLGGTGLSYEQCFGPGTRLTVT.

Only a few counts were recorded for this clonotype. The V and J genes are TRBV20-1 and TRBJ1-2; D is ambiguous. The CDR3 spans 13 residues. V shed 1 base and J shed 4 bases, with 10 bases lying between them. Germline-derived CDR1 and CDR2 are DFQATT and SNEGSKA (reference sequence). The CDR3 DNA is TGCAGTGCTAGAGGCGGCAGTTCCTATGGCTACACCTTC. Translating gives CSARGGSSYGYTF.

This clonotype was counted a few times. This sequence joins TRBV29-1 and TRBJ2-7, with 8 nucleotides matching TRBD2. V lost 4 bases, J lost 5 bases, and 13 bases stayed unmatched. Germline V gene sequence: CDR1 SQVTM, CDR2 ANQGSEA. The CDR3 runs 15 residues. The CDR3 region has the DNA TGCAGCGTTGTCAGTCCCCAGCGGGAGTCCAACGAGCAGTACTTC. It yields the protein CSVVSPQRESNEQYF.